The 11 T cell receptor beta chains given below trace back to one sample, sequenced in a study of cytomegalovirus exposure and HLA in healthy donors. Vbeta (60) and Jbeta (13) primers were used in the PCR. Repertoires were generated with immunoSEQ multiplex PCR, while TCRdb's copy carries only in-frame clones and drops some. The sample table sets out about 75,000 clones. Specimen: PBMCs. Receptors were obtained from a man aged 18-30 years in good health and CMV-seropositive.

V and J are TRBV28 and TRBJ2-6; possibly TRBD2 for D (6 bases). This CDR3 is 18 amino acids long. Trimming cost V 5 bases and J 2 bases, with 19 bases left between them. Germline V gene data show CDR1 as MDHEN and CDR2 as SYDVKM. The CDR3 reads CASSVPGLLLPGANVLTF. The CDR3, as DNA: TGTGCCAGCAGTGTTCCGGGACTGCTTCTCCCTGGGGCCAACGTCCTGACTTTC.

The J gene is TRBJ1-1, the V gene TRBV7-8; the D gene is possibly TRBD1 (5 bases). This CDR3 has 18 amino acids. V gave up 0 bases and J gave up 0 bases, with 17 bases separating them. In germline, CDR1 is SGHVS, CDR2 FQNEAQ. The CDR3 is CASSLAAPTPGLNTEAFF. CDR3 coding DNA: TGTGCCAGCAGCTTAGCTGCCCCCACCCCAGGGCTGAACACTGAAGCTTTCTTT.

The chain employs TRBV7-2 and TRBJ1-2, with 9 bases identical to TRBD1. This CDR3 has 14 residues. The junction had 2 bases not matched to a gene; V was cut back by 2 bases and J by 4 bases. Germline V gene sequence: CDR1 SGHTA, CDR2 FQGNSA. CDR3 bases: TGTGCCAGCAGCTTACAGACAGGGGGCTATGGCTACACCTTC. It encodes CASSLQTGGYGYTF.

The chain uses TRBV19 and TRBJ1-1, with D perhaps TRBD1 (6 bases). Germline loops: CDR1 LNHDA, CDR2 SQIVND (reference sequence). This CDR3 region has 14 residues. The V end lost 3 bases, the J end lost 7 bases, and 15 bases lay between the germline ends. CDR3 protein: CASSIGQRGNEAFF. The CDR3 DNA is TGTGCCAGTAGTATCGGACAGAGAGGGAATGAAGCTTTCTTT.

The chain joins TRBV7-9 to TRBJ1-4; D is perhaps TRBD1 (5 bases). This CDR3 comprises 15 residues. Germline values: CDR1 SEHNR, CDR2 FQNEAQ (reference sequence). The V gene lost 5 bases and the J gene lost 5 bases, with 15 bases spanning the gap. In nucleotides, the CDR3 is TGTGCCAGCAGCGCCTCGGTGGCAGGGAATGAAAAACTGTTTTTT. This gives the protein CASSASVAGNEKLFF. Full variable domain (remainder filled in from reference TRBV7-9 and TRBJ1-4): DTGVSQNPRHKITKRGQNVTFRCDPISEHNRLYWYRQTLGQGPEFLTYFQNEAQLEKSRLLSDRFSAERPKGSFSTLEIQRTEQGDSAMYLCASSASVAGNEKLFFGSGTQLSVL.

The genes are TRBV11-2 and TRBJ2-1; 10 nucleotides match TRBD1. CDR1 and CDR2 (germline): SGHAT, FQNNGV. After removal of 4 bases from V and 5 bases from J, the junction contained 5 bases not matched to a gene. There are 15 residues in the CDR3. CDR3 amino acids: CASSSRDRGHNEQFF. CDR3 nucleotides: TGTGCCAGCAGCTCCCGGGACAGGGGCCACAATGAGCAGTTCTTC.

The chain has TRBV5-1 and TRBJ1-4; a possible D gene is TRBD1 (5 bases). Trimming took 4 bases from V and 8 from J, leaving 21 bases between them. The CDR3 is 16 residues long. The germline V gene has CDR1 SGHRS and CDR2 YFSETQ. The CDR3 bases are TGCGCCAGCAGCCCCCAGCCGGGGGACTTGGGGGAAAAACTGTTTTTT. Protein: CASSPQPGDLGEKLFF. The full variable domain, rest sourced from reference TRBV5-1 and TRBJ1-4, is KAGVTQTPRYLIKTRGQQVTLSCSPISGHRSVSWYQQTPGQGLQFLFEYFSETQRNKGNFPGRFSGRQFSNSRSEMNVSTLELGDSALYLCASSPQPGDLGEKLFFGSGTQLSVL.

The CDR3 DNA sequence: TGCGCCAGCAGCCACGGGACAGCCCATCAAGAGACCCAGTACTTC. Its protein is CASSHGTAHQETQYF. This chain connects TRBV5-1 to TRBJ2-5; TRBD1 matches at 7 bases. V lost 4 bases to trimming and J lost 2 bases; unmatched junction nucleotides: 8. The CDR3 loop spans 15 amino acids. CDR1 is SGHRS and CDR2 is YFSETQ in the germline V gene.

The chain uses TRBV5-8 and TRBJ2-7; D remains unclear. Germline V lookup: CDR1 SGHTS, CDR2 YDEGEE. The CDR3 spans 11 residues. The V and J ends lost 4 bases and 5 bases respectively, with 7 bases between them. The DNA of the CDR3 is TGTGCCAGCAGCCACTTGCACGAGCAGTACTTC. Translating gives CASSHLHEQYF.

The CDR3 region has the DNA TGCGCCAGCAGTATATCCGGGAGGAGGGAAGAGACCCAGTACTTC. Its protein product is CASSISGRREETQYF. The chain links TRBV4-1 to TRBJ2-5, with TRBD2 identical over 7 bases. Germline V gene lookup returns CDR1 MGHRA and CDR2 YSYEKL. This CDR3 has 15 residues. The V segment lost 6 bases and the J segment 3 bases; nucleotides outside the gene matches: 10.

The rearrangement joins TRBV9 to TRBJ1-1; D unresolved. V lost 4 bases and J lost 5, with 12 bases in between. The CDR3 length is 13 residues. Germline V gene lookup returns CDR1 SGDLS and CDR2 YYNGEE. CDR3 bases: TGTGCCAGCAGCCAACAGCTACCGACTGAAGCTTTCTTT. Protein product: CASSQQLPTEAFF.